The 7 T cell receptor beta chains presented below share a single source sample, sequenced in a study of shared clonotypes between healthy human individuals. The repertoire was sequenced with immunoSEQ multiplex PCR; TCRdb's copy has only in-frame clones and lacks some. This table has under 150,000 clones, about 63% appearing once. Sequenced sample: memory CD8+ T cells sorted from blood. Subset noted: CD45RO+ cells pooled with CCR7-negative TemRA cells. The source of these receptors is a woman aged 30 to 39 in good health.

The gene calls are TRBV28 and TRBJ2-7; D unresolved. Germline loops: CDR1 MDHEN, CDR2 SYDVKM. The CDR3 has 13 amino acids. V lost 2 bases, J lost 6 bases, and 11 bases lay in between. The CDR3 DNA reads TGTGCCAGCAGTTTAGACCCCCACCTCGAGCAGTACTTC. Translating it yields CASSLDPHLEQYF.

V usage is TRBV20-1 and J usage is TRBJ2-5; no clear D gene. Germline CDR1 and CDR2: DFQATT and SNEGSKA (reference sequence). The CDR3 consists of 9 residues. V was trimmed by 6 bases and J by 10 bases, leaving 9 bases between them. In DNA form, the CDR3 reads TGCAGTGCCGCCTGGAACCAGTACTTC. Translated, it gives CSAAWNQYF.

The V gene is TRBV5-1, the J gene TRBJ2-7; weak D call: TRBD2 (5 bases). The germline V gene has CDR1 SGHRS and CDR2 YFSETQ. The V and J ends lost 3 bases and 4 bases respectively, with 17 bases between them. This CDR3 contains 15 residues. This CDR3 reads CASSSASGFGYEQYF. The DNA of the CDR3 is TGCGCCAGCAGCTCCGCTTCGGGATTCGGTTACGAGCAGTACTTC. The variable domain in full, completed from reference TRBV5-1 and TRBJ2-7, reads KAGVTQTPRYLIKTRGQQVTLSCSPISGHRSVSWYQQTPGQGLQFLFEYFSETQRNKGNFPGRFSGRQFSNSRSEMNVSTLELGDSALYLCASSSASGFGYEQYFGPGTRLTVT.

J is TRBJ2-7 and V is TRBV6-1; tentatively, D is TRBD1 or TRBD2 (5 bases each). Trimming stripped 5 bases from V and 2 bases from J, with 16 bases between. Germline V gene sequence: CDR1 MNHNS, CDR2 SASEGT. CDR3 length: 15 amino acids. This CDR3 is CASSKGYGTTYEQYF. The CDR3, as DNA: TGTGCCAGCAGTAAGGGGTACGGGACCACCTACGAGCAGTACTTC.

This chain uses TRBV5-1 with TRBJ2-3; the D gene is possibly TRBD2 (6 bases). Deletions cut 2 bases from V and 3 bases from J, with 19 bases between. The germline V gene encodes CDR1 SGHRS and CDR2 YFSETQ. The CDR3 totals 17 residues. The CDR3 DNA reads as TGCGCCAGCAGCTTCCCGACTGCCGGTCGGGGGACAGATACGCAGTATTTT. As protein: CASSFPTAGRGTDTQYF.

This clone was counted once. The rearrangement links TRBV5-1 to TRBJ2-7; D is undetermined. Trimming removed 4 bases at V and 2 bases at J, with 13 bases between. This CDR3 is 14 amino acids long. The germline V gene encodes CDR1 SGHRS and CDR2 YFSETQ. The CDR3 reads CASSPGRIPYEQYF. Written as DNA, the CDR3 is TGCGCCAGCAGCCCTGGACGGATCCCCTACGAGCAGTACTTC.

The CDR3 is CASSQDPGGSSGELFF. The CDR3, as DNA: TGCGCCAGCAGCCAAGATCCGGGCGGGAGTAGCGGGGAGCTGTTTTTT. The chain employs TRBV4-1 and TRBJ2-2; TRBD2 matches 7 bases. Germline loops: CDR1 MGHRA, CDR2 YSYEKL. CDR3 length equals 16 residues. V shed 0 bases, J shed 7 bases, and the junction held 8 bases outside the gene matches.